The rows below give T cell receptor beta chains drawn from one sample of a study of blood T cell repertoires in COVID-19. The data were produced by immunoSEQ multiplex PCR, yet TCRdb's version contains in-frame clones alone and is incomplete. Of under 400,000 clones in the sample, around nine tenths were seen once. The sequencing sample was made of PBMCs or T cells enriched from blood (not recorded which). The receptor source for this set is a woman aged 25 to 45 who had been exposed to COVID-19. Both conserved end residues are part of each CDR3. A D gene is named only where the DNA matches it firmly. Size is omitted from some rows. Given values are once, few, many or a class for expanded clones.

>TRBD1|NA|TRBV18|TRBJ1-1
TGTGCCAGCTCAGCAACCCGACAGGGAAACACTGAAGCTTTCTTT
CASSATRQGNTEAFF
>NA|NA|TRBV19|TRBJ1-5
TGTGCCAGTAGTATATCTCCAGGGGATTATAGCAATCAGCCCCAGCATTTT
CASSISPGDYSNQPQHF
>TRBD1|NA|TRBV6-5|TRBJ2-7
TGTGCCAGCAGTTACTCGAAGGACAGGGTCAGAGAGCAGTACTTC
CASSYSKDRVREQYF
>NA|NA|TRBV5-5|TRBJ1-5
TGTGCCAGCAGGGAGGGCCCGGAAATCATGCCCCAGCATTTT
CASREGPEIMPQHF
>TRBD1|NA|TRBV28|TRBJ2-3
TGTGCCAGCAGCCTAGGACAGGGGGCAGCAGATACGCAGTATTTT
CASSLGQGAADTQYF
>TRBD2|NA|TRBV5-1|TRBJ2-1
TGCGCCAGCAGCTTCCCGCTAGCGGGAGGTGAGCAGTTCTTC
CASSFPLAGGEQFF
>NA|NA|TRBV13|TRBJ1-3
TGTGCCAGCAGCTTATCGGGGGGCCTCTCTGGAAACACCATATATTTT
CASSLSGGLSGNTIYF
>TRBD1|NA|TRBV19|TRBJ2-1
TGTGCCAGTAATACAGCAGGGGGCGTATACAATGAGCAGTTCTTC
CASNTAGGVYNEQFF
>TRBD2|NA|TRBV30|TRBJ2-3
TGTGCCTGGAGTGCCCCGGCAGGTGGGAGGGCGGTAGATACGCAGTATTTT
CAWSAPAGGRAVDTQYF
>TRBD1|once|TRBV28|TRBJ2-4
TGTGCCAGCAGTTTCCTACAGGGGTGGAAAAACATTCAGTACTTC
CASSFLQGWKNIQYF
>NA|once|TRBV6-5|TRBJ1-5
TGTGCCAGCAAAAACGGGGTAGGCAATCAGCCCCAGCATTTT
CASKNGVGNQPQHF
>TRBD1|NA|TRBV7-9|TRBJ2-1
TGTGCCAGCAGCAAAGTCGGGACAGGTCCCTACAATGAGCAGTTCTTC
CASSKVGTGPYNEQFF
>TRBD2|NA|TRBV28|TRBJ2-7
TGTGCCAGCACCATAGCGGGGTACTACGAGCAGTACTTC
CASTIAGYYEQYF
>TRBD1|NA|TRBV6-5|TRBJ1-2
TGTGCCAGCAGCCCCAGGGGGAACTATGGCTACACCTTC
CASSPRGNYGYTF
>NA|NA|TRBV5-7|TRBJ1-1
TGTGCCCTTAGGGGCCCTCCCCAGGACACTGAAGCTTTCTTT
CALRGPPQDTEAFF
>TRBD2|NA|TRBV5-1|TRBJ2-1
TGCGCCAGCAGCTTGGCCAAGGCGGGAGGCTCCTACAATGAGCAGTTCTTC
CASSLAKAGGSYNEQFF
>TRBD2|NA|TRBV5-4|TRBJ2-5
TGTGCCAGCAGCCCAGGGGACCTAGCGGGGAAGTACTTC
CASSPGDLAGKYF
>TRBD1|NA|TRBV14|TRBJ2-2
TGTGCCAGCAGCCTCCGGGACAGGGGGCTTACCGGGGAGCTGTTTTTT
CASSLRDRGLTGELFF
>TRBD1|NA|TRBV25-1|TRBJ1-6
TGTGCCAGCAGTGACCGAGGACAGGTTTATAATTCACCCCTCCACTTT
CASSDRGQVYNSPLHF
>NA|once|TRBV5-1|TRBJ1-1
TGCGCCAGCAGCCTCAGACCGGGCACTGAAGCTTTCTTT
CASSLRPGTEAFF
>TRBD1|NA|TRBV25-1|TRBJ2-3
TGTGCCAGCAGTGAACTCGGGACAGGGGGCACAGATACGCAGTATTTT
CASSELGTGGTDTQYF
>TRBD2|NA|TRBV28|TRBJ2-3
TGTGCCAGCAACTTGGGGGGGAGAGCGGATACGCAGTATTTT
CASNLGGRADTQYF
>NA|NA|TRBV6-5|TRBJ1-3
TGTGCCAGCAGCGGGACATACTCTGGAAACACCATATATTTT
CASSGTYSGNTIYF
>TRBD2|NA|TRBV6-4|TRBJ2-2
TGTGCCAGCAGTGACTTAAGCGGGAGTGGTACCGGGGAGCTGTTTTTT
CASSDLSGSGTGELFF
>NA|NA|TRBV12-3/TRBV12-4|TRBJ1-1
TGTGCCAGCGAGGGTAAGAGGAACACTGAAGCTTTCTTT
CASEGKRNTEAFF
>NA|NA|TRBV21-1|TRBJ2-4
TGTGCCAGCAGCAAAGAATTAGACATAGCCAAAAACATTCAGTACTTC
CASSKELDIAKNIQYF
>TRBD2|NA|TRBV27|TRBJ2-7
TGTGCCAGCAGTTTCTATGGCGCGGGAGGGAGCTCCTACGAGCAGTACTTC
CASSFYGAGGSSYEQYF
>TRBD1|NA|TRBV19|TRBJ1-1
TGTGCCAGTAGAACAGGGGGCACTGAAGCTTTCTTT
CASRTGGTEAFF
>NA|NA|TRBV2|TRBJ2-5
TGTGCCAGCAGTGAAAGGCTAGCAGAGACCCAGTACTTC
CASSERLAETQYF
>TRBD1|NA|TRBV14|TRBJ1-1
TGTGCCAGCAGCCGGAGCAGGGGGGCCCCAACTGAAGCTTTCTTT
CASSRSRGAPTEAFF
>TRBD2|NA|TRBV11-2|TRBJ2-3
TGTGCCAGCAGCTTAGGACTAGCGGGTTCTTTAGATACGCAGTATTTT
CASSLGLAGSLDTQYF
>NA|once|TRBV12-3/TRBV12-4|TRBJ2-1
TGTGCCAGCAGTTTGAAGGAGGGTGAGGAGCAGTTCTTC
CASSLKEGEEQFF
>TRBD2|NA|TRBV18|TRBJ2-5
TGTGCCAGCTCACCACCTAGCGGGAAGTACCAAGAGACCCAGTACTTC
CASSPPSGKYQETQYF
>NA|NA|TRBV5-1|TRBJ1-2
TGCGCCAGCAGCGCACAGGGCAACTATGGCTACACCTTC
CASSAQGNYGYTF
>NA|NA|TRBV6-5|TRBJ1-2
TGTGCCAGCAGAAGATCAGATTATGGCTACACCTTC
CASRRSDYGYTF
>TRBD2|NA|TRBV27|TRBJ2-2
TGTGCCAGCAGGGACGATCTAGCGGGAGTGGCCGGGGAGCTGTTTTTT
CASRDDLAGVAGELFF
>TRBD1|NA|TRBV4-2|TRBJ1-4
TGTGCCAGCAGCCAAGGTGACAGGGGAGAGGAGGAAAAACTGTTTTTT
CASSQGDRGEEEKLFF
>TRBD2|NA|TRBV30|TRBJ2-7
TGTGCCTGGACTAGCGGCAGCTCCTACGAGCAGTACTTC
CAWTSGSSYEQYF
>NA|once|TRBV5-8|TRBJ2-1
TGTGCCAGCAGCTTGGGAACGGCTAGTTGGCTCCTCGAGCAGTTCTTC
CASSLGTASWLLEQFF
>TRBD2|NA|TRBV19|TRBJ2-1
TGTGCCAGTAAGGAGCGGGAGAGCTACAATGAGCAGTTCTTC
CASKERESYNEQFF
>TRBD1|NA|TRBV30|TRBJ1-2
TGTGCCTGGAGTGTCCCGGGACAGCCTAACTATGGCTACACCTTC
CAWSVPGQPNYGYTF
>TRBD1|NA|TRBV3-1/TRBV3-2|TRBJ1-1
TGTGCCAGCAGCCAAGGACAGGGGAGGTGGGCTTTCTTT
CASSQGQGRWAFF
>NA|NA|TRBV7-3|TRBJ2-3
TGTGCCAGCAGCGACGCCGGGATGCCCACAGATACGCAGTATTTT
CASSDAGMPTDTQYF
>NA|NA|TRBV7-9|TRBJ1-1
TGTGCCAGCAGCCTCGGGCTCGGGAGCACTGAAGCTTTCTTT
CASSLGLGSTEAFF
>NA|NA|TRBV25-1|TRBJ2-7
TGTGCCAGCAGTGCCCTTGGAGGGGTGGGAGGCGACGAGCAGTACTTC
CASSALGGVGGDEQYF
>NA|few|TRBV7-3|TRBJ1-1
TGTGCCAGCAGCTTCGCCGGGAACACTGAAGCTTTCTTT
CASSFAGNTEAFF
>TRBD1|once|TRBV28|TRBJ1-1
TGTGCCAGCAGTTCACAGGGGTTGGGGCCAGCTTTCTTT
CASSSQGLGPAFF
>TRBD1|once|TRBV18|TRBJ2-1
TGTGCCAGCTCACCCACGATGTTTCCGGGACAGGTATCTGGTACTGAGCAGTTCTTC
CASSPTMFPGQVSGTEQFF
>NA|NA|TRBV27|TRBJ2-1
TGTGCCAGCAGACTAGGCCGGCATAACAATGAGCAGTTCTTC
CASRLGRHNNEQFF
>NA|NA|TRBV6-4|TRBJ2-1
TGTGCCAGCAGTGACTCTAGCGGCTCCTACAATGAGCAGTTCTTC
CASSDSSGSYNEQFF
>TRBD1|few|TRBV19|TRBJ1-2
TGTGCCAGTCGTGAGGTAGGATTTGGAGACAGGGGTCGCTATGGCTACACCTTC
CASREVGFGDRGRYGYTF
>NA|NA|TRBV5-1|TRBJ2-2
TGCGCCAGCAGCCTGCTGGGTAGCTCCGGGGAGCTGTTTTTT
CASSLLGSSGELFF
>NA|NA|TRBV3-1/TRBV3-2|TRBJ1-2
TGTGCCAGCAGCCAAGGGCCACCCGGAGGGGGCTACACCTTC
CASSQGPPGGGYTF